The source of this TCR beta chain is a study of Ad26.COV2.S vaccination and SARS-CoV-2 variants. Background on the study: As a participant in COV1001, the donor was in the Ad26.COV2.S trial arm. Study-wide results and limits: Among vaccine recipients, spike-specific TCR breadth exceeded that of placebo recipients.

Trimming left V 2 bases short and J 0 bases short, with 14 bases between. Germline V gene data show CDR1 as MNHEY and CDR2 as SMNVEV (reference sequence). The CDR3 runs to 17 residues. As to treatment: about 20 received Ad26.COV2.S at low or high dose, single or two shots; roughly five received placebo; per-sample allocation not given. Sampling occurred on day 63 after the first vaccine or placebo injection. It was Wuhan-strain SARS-CoV-2 spike that the Ad26 vaccine vector expressed. The method was immunoSEQ multiplex PCR; TCRdb's version includes in-frame clones alone and lacks a portion of them. This sample has around 300,000 clones, with 80% to 90% found just once. Points on this clone: Its target is unknown.

This TCR derives from a person between 18 and 60 years old who received the Ad26.COV2.S COVID-19 vaccine or a placebo. The chain uses TRBV27 and TRBJ1-5, with D unclear. The material was peripheral blood, obtained in a trial of Ad26.COV2.S vaccine versus placebo. The CDR3: CASSLGNPLYSNQPQHF. The CDR3 coding sequence is TGTGCCAGCAGTTTAGGGAATCCTTTATATAGCAATCAGCCCCAGCATTTT.